Included here is one TCR beta chain sequence, with context. The sample is drawn from a study of blood T cell repertoires in COVID-19. Study at large: In each case, the material was cDNA or gDNA derived from T cells, B-cell-depleted T cells, or PBMCs.

Assay used: immunoSEQ multiplex PCR; TCRdb lists only in-frame clones, some missing. Among some 450,000 clones, about 90% were seen once, and the ten largest hold approximately 0.92%. The CDR3 sequence is 17 residues long. Deletions cut 3 bases from V and 0 bases from J, with 15 bases between. The V gene's germline CDR1 is KGHDR and CDR2 SFDVKD. Seattle cases were enrolled at active infection and followed longitudinally. The chain employs TRBV24-1 and TRBJ2-3, with D unclear. This clonotype originated in a man between 18 and 35 years old with COVID-19, enrolled during active disease. Material: peripheral blood. This CDR3 is CATSDVTLGFSTDTQYF. CDR3 DNA sequence: TGTGCCACCAGTGATGTCACGCTAGGCTTTAGCACAGATACGCAGTATTTT.